This TCR beta chain originates from a study of blood T cell repertoires in COVID-19. In the study overall: Specimens from acute and convalescent COVID-19 originated in the United States, Italy and Spain.

Authors' analysis steps: Cell counts per sample came from amplifying reference gene primers. The protocol was immunoSEQ multiplex PCR, while the TCRdb copy is restricted to in-frame clones and leaves out a portion. V and J calls and clone size are as listed in that table; D and trimming were resolved from the DNA. The sample has some 350,000 clones, 90% to 95% seen once. The CDR3 has 13 amino acids. Trimming took 5 bases from V and 8 from J, leaving 15 bases between them. CDR1 and CDR2 from the germline V gene are MGHDK and SYGVNS. The sequence derives from a young woman who had recovered from COVID-19. V usage is TRBV25-1 and J usage is TRBJ1-2; the D gene is possibly TRBD1 (6 bases). Sequencing used peripheral blood. CDR3 region: CASSQRGGTGYTF. CDR3 nucleotides: TGTGCCAGCAGTCAAAGGGGGGGAACCGGCTACACCTTC.